Listed below are T cell receptor beta chains from one sample, sequenced in a study of brain T cells in children with intractable seizures. This table comes from immunoSEQ multiplex PCR, and its TCRdb copy is limited to in-frame clones, with some not included. The sample lists tens of thousands of clones, under 95% occurring once. The sample consisted of peripheral blood, taken at surgery. These receptors were collected from a girl under 10 years old with Rasmussen encephalitis and intractable seizures. Each CDR3 is given with its conserved first and last residue. D genes are given only for firm matches. Expanded clones get a size class; other rows say once, few or many, or leave the size out.

j_gene	abundance	v_gene	d_gene	CDR3aa	CDR3nt
TRBJ2-7	NA	TRBV27	TRBD1	CASSFTGGIYEQYF	TGTGCCAGCAGTTTTACAGGGGGAATCTACGAGCAGTACTTC
TRBJ2-1	NA	TRBV7-3	TRBD1	CASSSGGNEQFF	TGTGCCAGCAGCTCAGGGGGAAATGAGCAGTTCTTC
TRBJ2-2	once	TRBV19	TRBD1	CASSMAGGPPNTGELFF	TGTGCCAGTAGTATGGCAGGGGGCCCTCCAAACACCGGGGAGCTGTTTTTT
TRBJ1-4	NA	TRBV7-9	TRBD1	CASSPPGQGRSEKLFF	TGTGCCAGCAGCCCCCCGGGACAGGGCAGATCCGAAAAACTGTTTTTT
TRBJ2-7	once	TRBV2	TRBD2	CATRPLSGSNEQYF	TGTGCCACCAGGCCACTTAGCGGGAGCAACGAGCAGTACTTC
TRBJ1-1	NA	TRBV5-4	NA	CASSSVGRNRGTEAFF	TGTGCCAGCAGCTCCGTAGGACGGAACCGGGGGACTGAAGCTTTCTTT
TRBJ1-5	NA	TRBV4-2	NA	CASSQDLNQPQHF	TGTGCCAGCAGCCAAGATTTAAATCAGCCCCAGCATTTT
TRBJ2-7	NA	TRBV7-2	TRBD2	CASSWSGGAYEQYF	TGTGCCAGCAGCTGGAGCGGGGGGGCATACGAGCAGTACTTC
TRBJ2-3	once	TRBV5-1	NA	CASSLGDTQYF	TGCGCCAGCAGCTTGGGGGATACGCAGTATTTT
TRBJ2-7	NA	TRBV2	NA	CASSGVRSSYEQYF	TGTGCCAGCAGTGGGGTACGTAGCTCCTACGAGCAGTACTTC
TRBJ2-5	NA	TRBV11-2	TRBD2	CASSLYGRGAETQYF	TGTGCCAGCAGCTTATACGGGAGGGGGGCAGAGACCCAGTACTTC
TRBJ1-2	NA	TRBV12-3/TRBV12-4	NA	CASSLQAVYGYTF	TGTGCCAGCAGTTTGCAGGCAGTATATGGCTACACCTTC
TRBJ1-3	NA	TRBV18	TRBD1	CASSPERQGFSGNTIYF	TGTGCCAGCTCACCGGAAAGACAGGGCTTCTCTGGAAACACCATATATTTT
TRBJ1-3	NA	TRBV14	NA	CASSPPSRNTIYF	TGTGCCAGCAGCCCCCCCAGCAGAAACACCATATATTTT
TRBJ2-2	NA	TRBV6-1	TRBD2	CASSVELQGLAGGGGELFF	TGTGCCAGCAGTGTAGAACTCCAAGGACTAGCGGGGGGTGGCGGGGAGCTGTTTTTT
TRBJ1-1	NA	TRBV5-1	TRBD1	CASSWGQRWDMNTEAFF	TGCGCCAGCAGCTGGGGACAGAGGTGGGATATGAACACTGAAGCTTTCTTT
TRBJ1-5	NA	TRBV27	NA	CASSLSGRNQPQHF	TGTGCCAGCAGTTTATCGGGACGCAATCAGCCCCAGCATTTT
TRBJ2-1	NA	TRBV5-1	TRBD2	CASSLEKGLDEQFF	TGCGCCAGCAGCTTGGAAAAAGGACTAGATGAGCAGTTCTTC
TRBJ2-7	NA	TRBV29-1	TRBD2	CSGESLAGYYEQYF	TGCAGCGGTGAAAGTCTAGCGGGATACTACGAGCAGTACTTC
TRBJ1-1	NA	TRBV5-1	NA	CASSAGPPNTEAFF	TGCGCCAGCAGCGCGGGCCCTCCCAACACTGAAGCTTTCTTT
TRBJ1-6	once	TRBV4-1	NA	CASSGPSPLHF	TGCGCCAGCAGCGGCCCCTCACCCCTCCACTTT
TRBJ2-5	NA	TRBV7-6	NA	CASSLGPARETQYF	TGTGCCAGCAGCTTAGGGCCTGCTCGAGAGACCCAGTACTTC
TRBJ2-3	NA	TRBV10-2	NA	CASSEQGVTDTQYF	TGCGCCAGCAGTGAGCAGGGTGTTACAGATACGCAGTATTTT
TRBJ1-3	NA	TRBV7-9	NA	CASSSLGSANTIYF	TGTGCCAGCAGCTCGCTGGGAAGTGCAAACACCATATATTTT
TRBJ1-2	once	TRBV3-1/TRBV3-2	NA	CASSQDRNPNSGYTF	TGTGCCAGCAGCCAAGATCGGAATCCAAACTCAGGCTACACCTTC
TRBJ2-3	NA	TRBV9	TRBD2	CASSVDPLAGAKDTQYF	TGTGCCAGCAGCGTAGATCCCCTAGCGGGGGCAAAAGATACGCAGTATTTT
TRBJ1-1	NA	TRBV30	NA	CAWSVRGAYTEAFF	TGTGCCTGGAGTGTTAGGGGAGCGTACACTGAAGCTTTCTTT
TRBJ2-7	few	TRBV3-1/TRBV3-2	NA	CASSTHRGKQYF	TGTGCCAGCAGCACTCACCGCGGAAAGCAGTACTTC
TRBJ1-5	NA	TRBV13	TRBD1	CASSHRGQGNQPQHF	TGTGCCAGCAGCCACAGGGGGCAGGGGAATCAGCCCCAGCATTTT
TRBJ1-6	NA	TRBV5-4	NA	CASSLGPSVSSYNSPLHF	TGTGCCAGCAGCCTCGGGCCGTCAGTTAGCTCCTATAATTCACCCCTCCACTTT
TRBJ2-1	NA	TRBV5-1	TRBD2	CASSLLAGGYNEQFF	TGCGCCAGCAGCTTACTCGCGGGAGGATACAATGAGCAGTTCTTC
TRBJ1-6	NA	TRBV18	TRBD1	CASSPDRDSPLHF	TGTGCCAGCTCACCCGACAGGGATTCACCCCTCCACTTT
TRBJ2-7	NA	TRBV7-9	NA	CASSLGSAFAYEQYF	TGTGCCAGCAGCTTAGGGAGCGCATTCGCCTACGAGCAGTACTTC
TRBJ1-4	NA	TRBV28	NA	CASSGIKRKDSFNEKLFF	TGTGCCAGCAGTGGAATAAAAAGAAAGGACAGCTTTAATGAAAAACTGTTTTTT
TRBJ2-3	once	TRBV7-6	TRBD2	CASSLGAGGPTDTQYF	TGTGCCAGCAGCTTAGGAGCGGGGGGCCCCACAGATACGCAGTATTTT
TRBJ1-6	once	TRBV6-5	NA	CASSYGQQNSPLHF	TGTGCCAGCAGTTACGGCCAGCAGAATTCACCCCTCCACTTT
TRBJ2-1	NA	TRBV29-1	TRBD2	CSVSGRAGVYEQFF	TGCAGCGTCAGCGGGAGGGCCGGTGTATATGAGCAGTTCTTC
TRBJ2-5	NA	TRBV4-2	TRBD2	CASSQETRGGLETQYF	TGTGCCAGCAGCCAAGAGACGCGGGGGGGCCTTGAGACCCAGTACTTC
TRBJ2-1	NA	TRBV29-1	TRBD2	CSVVAGVLNEQFF	TGCAGCGTTGTGGCGGGAGTGCTAAATGAGCAGTTCTTC
TRBJ2-7	NA	TRBV15	TRBD1	CATSRGTGEQYF	TGTGCCACCAGCAGGGGGACAGGCGAGCAGTACTTC
TRBJ2-1	NA	TRBV7-3	NA	CASSLTPTSRDGQFF	TGTGCCAGCAGCTTAACTCCTACTTCCCGGGATGGGCAGTTCTTC
TRBJ2-5	NA	TRBV28	TRBD1	CAITGALGTQYF	TGTGCCATCACAGGGGCCCTCGGGACCCAGTACTTC
TRBJ1-1	NA	TRBV13	NA	CASRVGLMNTEAFF	TGTGCCAGCAGGGTAGGGCTTATGAACACTGAAGCTTTCTTT
TRBJ1-5	once	TRBV19	NA	CASTLRSNQPQHF	TGTGCCAGTACCCTCAGGAGCAATCAGCCCCAGCATTTT
TRBJ2-7	NA	TRBV19	NA	CASQGLYSYEQYF	TGTGCCAGTCAGGGGCTATACTCCTACGAGCAGTACTTC
TRBJ2-7	NA	TRBV28	TRBD2	CASSTTGGRYEQYF	TGTGCCAGCAGTACCACGGGGGGGAGGTACGAGCAGTACTTC
TRBJ1-3	NA	TRBV5-6	NA	CASSLWGRTGNTIYF	TGTGCCAGCAGCTTATGGGGGCGTACTGGAAACACCATATATTTT
TRBJ1-3	few	TRBV3-1/TRBV3-2	NA	CASSQDLPEAGNTIYF	TGTGCCAGCAGCCAAGATCTACCAGAAGCTGGAAACACCATATATTTT
TRBJ2-1	NA	TRBV7-9	NA	CASSLSRHEQFF	TGTGCCAGCAGCTTAAGTCGCCATGAGCAGTTCTTC